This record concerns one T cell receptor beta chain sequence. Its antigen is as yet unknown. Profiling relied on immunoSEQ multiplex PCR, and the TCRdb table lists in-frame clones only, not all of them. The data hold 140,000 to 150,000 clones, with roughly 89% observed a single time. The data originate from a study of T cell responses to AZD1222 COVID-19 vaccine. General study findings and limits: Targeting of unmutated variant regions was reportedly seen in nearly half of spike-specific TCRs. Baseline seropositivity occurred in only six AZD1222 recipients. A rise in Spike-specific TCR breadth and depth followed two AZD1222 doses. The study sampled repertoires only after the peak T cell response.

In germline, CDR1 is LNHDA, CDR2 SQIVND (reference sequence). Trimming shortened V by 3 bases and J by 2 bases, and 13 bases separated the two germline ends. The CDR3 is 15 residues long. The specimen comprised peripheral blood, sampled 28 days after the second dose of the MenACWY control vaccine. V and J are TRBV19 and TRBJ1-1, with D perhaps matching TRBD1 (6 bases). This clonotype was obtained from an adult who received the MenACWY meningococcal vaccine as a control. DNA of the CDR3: TGTGCCAGTAGTATCAATCAGGGGACTAACACTGAAGCTTTCTTT. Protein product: CASSINQGTNTEAFF.